This T cell receptor (beta chain) was identified during a study of early T cells in non-severe SARS-CoV-2 infection. Study-level background: Unpaired chains resulted from sequencing bulk RNA of unsorted whole blood.

Study-wide results and caveats: A preference for anti-spike CD8 responses marked VDJdb matching, which missed private and CD4 specificities.

CDR3 length: 15 residues. V was clipped by 5 bases and J by 7 bases; unmatched bases: 10. CDR1 and CDR2 from the germline V gene are SEHNR and FQNEAQ (reference sequence). Worth noting for this clonotype: What it binds is not known.

Unique molecular identifier tags were affixed to discrete cDNA molecules. TCRdb processed the 5' RACE reads anew with MiXCR; each CDR3 protein has one entry. The table lists tens of thousands of distinct CDR3 sequences, roughly 10% of them singletons, with around 5% in the top ten. The sample here was whole blood, taken at baseline. The chain carries TRBV7-9 and TRBJ1-5; 8 bases fit TRBD1. This clonotype was obtained from an adult who was a healthcare worker with PCR-confirmed SARS-CoV-2 infection or an uninfected control (not recorded which). In DNA, the CDR3 is TGTGCCAGCAGCGTCTCCGGGACAGGCGGCCAGCCCCAGCATTTT. It specifies CASSVSGTGGQPQHF.